Listed here are 19 T cell receptor beta chains from one sample, sequenced in a study of blood T cell repertoires in COVID-19. Sequencing was performed with immunoSEQ multiplex PCR; in TCRdb, only in-frame clones are kept and a portion is missing. The table lists 75,000 to 100,000 clones, about 86% of them singletons. What was sequenced was peripheral blood. These receptors came from a man of 80 years or more with acute or convalescent COVID-19.

The V gene is TRBV28, the J gene TRBJ1-5; maybe TRBD1 (5 bases). Germline values: CDR1 MDHEN, CDR2 SYDVKM. The CDR3 loop spans 14 amino acids. Trimming stripped 5 bases from V and 7 bases from J, with 15 bases between. The CDR3 sequence: CASSPMGGHQPQHF. CDR3 nucleotides: TGTGCCAGCAGTCCCATGGGGGGTCACCAGCCCCAGCATTTT. The variable domain in full, with the rest retrieved from reference TRBV28 and TRBJ1-5, is DVKVTQSSRYLVKRTGEKVFLECVQDMDHENMFWYRQDPGLGLRLIYFSYDVKMKEKGDIPEGYSVSREKKERFSLILESASTNQTSMYLCASSPMGGHQPQHFGDGTRLSIL.

V and J are TRBV27 and TRBJ2-7; 10 nucleotides line up with TRBD1. Germline V gene data show CDR1 as MNHEY and CDR2 as SMNVEV (reference sequence). V shed 5 bases and J 3 bases; nucleotides not matched to a gene: 4. This CDR3 comprises 14 residues. The CDR3 here is CASSPGTGDYEQYF. CDR3 nucleotide sequence: TGTGCCAGCAGTCCTGGGACAGGGGACTACGAGCAGTACTTC.

The genes are TRBV7-3 and TRBJ2-5; 11 positions agree with TRBD2. The length of the CDR3 is 15 residues. CDR1 is SGHTA, CDR2 FQGTGA, per germline. The V and J ends lost 3 bases and 5 bases, in that order; junction bases with no gene match: 5. The CDR3 DNA follows: TGTGCCAGCAGCTTTAGCGGGAGGGCAGGCGAGACCCAGTACTTC. Its protein product is CASSFSGRAGETQYF. Supplemented by reference TRBV7-3 and TRBJ2-5, the full variable domain reads GAGVSQTPSNKVTEKGKYVELRCDPISGHTALYWYRQSLGQGPEFLIYFQGTGAADDSGLPNDRFFAVRPEGSVSTLKIQRTERGDSAVYLCASSFSGRAGETQYFGPGTRLLVL.

The chain recombines TRBV19 with TRBJ2-3, with D maybe TRBD2 (6 bases). V gave up 7 bases and J gave up 0 bases, with 14 bases separating them. Germline V gene data show CDR1 as LNHDA and CDR2 as SQIVND (reference sequence). The CDR3 spans 15 residues. The CDR3 nucleotides read TGTGCCAGTACTTATGGGAGCGGGAGCACAGATACGCAGTATTTT. Protein sequence: CASTYGSGSTDTQYF.

The V and J genes are TRBV2 and TRBJ2-6; no clear D gene. This CDR3 spans 15 amino acids. V lost 4 bases to trimming and J lost 2 bases, with 9 bases between them. Germline V gene sequence: CDR1 SNHLY, CDR2 FYNNEI. CDR3 DNA sequence: TGTGCCAGCAGTGGTTGGGCAACTGGGGCCAACGTCCTGACTTTC. This gives the protein CASSGWATGANVLTF.

This rearrangement joins TRBV24-1 to TRBJ2-3; 11 nucleotides agree with TRBD2. V gave up 10 bases and J gave up 1 base; unmatched junction bases: 30. The CDR3 spans 23 residues. CDR1 and CDR2 from the germline V gene are KGHDR and SFDVKD. This chain's CDR3 is CATSGTDQTFLAGGPYGTDTQYF. The CDR3 region has the DNA TGTGCCACGTCTGGGACAGACCAGACGTTTTTAGCGGGAGGGCCCTATGGCACAGATACGCAGTATTTT.

This clone was detected once. V is TRBV12-3 or TRBV12-4 and J is TRBJ2-7; 9 nucleotides align to TRBD1. The V segment lost 5 bases and the J segment 6 bases; nucleotides outside the gene matches: 2. CDR3 size: 12 residues. The CDR3 region is CASSMTGGEQYF. Here the CDR3 DNA reads TGTGCCAGCAGTATGACAGGGGGCGAGCAGTACTTC.

The chain carries TRBV28 and TRBJ2-7; maybe TRBD2 (6 bases). Trimming cost V 3 bases and J 7 bases, with 10 bases left between them. The CDR3 is 12 amino acids. Germline CDR1 is MDHEN and CDR2 is SYDVKM. CDR3 in DNA: TGTGCCAGCAGTTTTTCGGGGGTGGAGCAGTACTTC. Protein: CASSFSGVEQYF.

The gene calls are TRBV28 and TRBJ2-2; 10 bases match TRBD2. The CDR3 is 17 amino acids. Germline V gene lookup returns CDR1 MDHEN and CDR2 SYDVKM. With V trimmed by 5 bases and J by 2 bases, 8 bases remained unmatched. The CDR3 region has the DNA TGTGCCAGCAGTCAAATAAGCGGGAGGGCCAACACCGGGGAGCTGTTTTTT. Encoded protein: CASSQISGRANTGELFF.

The chain employs TRBV6-5 and TRBJ2-5; 8 nucleotides line up with TRBD2. This CDR3 region has 14 residues. With V trimmed by 7 bases and J by 5 bases, 9 bases remained unmatched. Germline loops: CDR1 MNHEY, CDR2 SVGAGI. The CDR3 sequence: CASTSLTGGETQYF. The CDR3 coding sequence is TGTGCCAGCACGAGCCTGACGGGGGGGGAGACCCAGTACTTC.

CDR3 coding DNA: TGTGCCAGTAGTATAGGCGCAGGGGGCGGACAGCCCCAGCATTTT. It encodes CASSIGAGGGQPQHF. V and J are TRBV19 and TRBJ1-5, with TRBD1 identical over 8 bases. Trimming at V came to 1 base and at J to 7 bases, leaving 6 bases not matched to a gene. The CDR3 has 15 residues. Looked up from germline, CDR1 is LNHDA and CDR2 is SQIVND (reference sequence).

This CDR3 reads CASRQDSFYEQYF. As DNA, the CDR3 is TGTGCCAGCAGACAGGACAGCTTCTACGAGCAGTACTTC. V is TRBV6-5 and J is TRBJ2-7; a possible D gene is TRBD1 (6 bases). The CDR3 is 13 amino acids. The germline V gene encodes CDR1 MNHEY and CDR2 SVGAGI. V shed 6 bases and J shed 3 bases, with 12 bases lying between them.

This clone was recorded only once. The chain recombines TRBV6-2 or TRBV6-3 with TRBJ2-7, with D possibly TRBD1 on 6 matching bases. CDR3 length: 13 residues. CDR1 is MNHEY and CDR2 is SVGEGT in the germline V gene. Trimming removed 1 base from V and 10 bases from J, with 14 bases in between. The CDR3 loop is CASSYYRAHLQYF. DNA of the CDR3: TGTGCCAGCAGTTACTACAGGGCGCACCTACAGTACTTC.

The gene calls are TRBV6-2 or TRBV6-3 and TRBJ2-7; 9 bases match TRBD2. The V and J ends lost 7 bases and 3 bases, in that order; junction bases with no gene match: 10. The CDR3 spans 15 residues. Per germline, CDR1 MNHEY and CDR2 SVGEGT. CDR3 DNA: TGTGCCAGCAACCCGGGGGTAGCGGGAGTCTACGAGCAGTACTTC. Protein product: CASNPGVAGVYEQYF.

The chain couples TRBV9 to TRBJ2-5; a weak D match, TRBD1 (6 bases). The CDR3 is 15 residues long. V was pared by 0 bases and J by 5 bases, with 14 bases between. Germline lookup yields CDR1 SGDLS and CDR2 YYNGEE. The CDR3 nucleotides are TGTGCCAGCAGCGTAGTTGGGTCGAGGGGGGAGACCCAGTACTTC. This translates into CASSVVGSRGETQYF.

This clone was detected once. The J gene is TRBJ2-2, the V gene TRBV7-2; D perhaps matches TRBD1 (6 bases). V shed 5 bases and J shed 5 bases, with 15 bases lying between them. In germline, CDR1 is SGHTA, CDR2 FQGNSA. The CDR3 loop spans 15 amino acids. CDR3: CASSITQGLTGELFF. The CDR3 DNA is TGTGCCAGCAGCATTACTCAGGGGCTAACCGGGGAGCTGTTTTTT.

The genes are TRBV7-2 and TRBJ1-1; TRBD1 matches at 7 bases. V lost 6 bases to trimming and J lost 2 bases; unmatched junction nucleotides: 3. The CDR3 has 13 residues. Looked up from germline, CDR1 is SGHTA and CDR2 is FQGNSA. CDR3 sequence reads: CASRRTGNTEAFF. For the CDR3, the DNA is TGTGCCAGCAGGCGGACAGGCAACACTGAAGCTTTCTTT.

The rearrangement joins TRBV19 to TRBJ1-2; D is uncertain. There are 15 residues in the CDR3. CDR1 is LNHDA and CDR2 is SQIVND in the germline V gene (reference sequence). V gave up 3 bases and J gave up 4 bases, with 15 bases separating them. CDR3 nucleotides: TGTGCCAGTAGTATCGCAGTCCCTTTAACCTATGGCTACACCTTC. As protein: CASSIAVPLTYGYTF.

Only a few counts were recorded for this clone. The rearrangement uses TRBV5-4 and TRBJ2-7; D unclear. This CDR3 has 15 amino acids. The V end lost 3 bases, the J end lost 3 bases, and 16 bases lay between the germline ends. Germline CDR1 SGHNT, CDR2 YYREEE (reference sequence). The DNA of the CDR3 is TGTGCCAGCAGCTATCAGGTCCACGACAACTACGAGCAGTACTTC. Protein product: CASSYQVHDNYEQYF.